This T cell receptor (beta chain) was captured by sequencing in a study of cytomegalovirus exposure and HLA in healthy donors. Turning to the study itself: Early release data held tens of millions of unique TCRs from HLA-typed donors. Study-level results: With DRB1 most and HLA-C fewest, TCR association rates differed between HLA loci in a later analysis. Clonal expansion, a later analysis showed, was greater in HLA-associated TCR beta chains than in equally common others.

This clone was recorded once. Its antigen is unknown. Primers included in the PCR were 60 Vbeta and 13 Jbeta primers. Some clones are missing from TCRdb's copy, which holds only in-frame ones; the method was immunoSEQ multiplex PCR. The table has around 150,000 clones, about 79% seen once. This TCR came from a man aged 45 to 65 in good health and CMV-seropositive. Sequencing was performed on PBMCs.

The CDR3 sequence: CASSLLGGGGWYEQYF. DNA for the CDR3: TGTGCCAGCAGCCTCCTTGGAGGCGGGGGGTGGTACGAGCAGTACTTC. The chain has TRBV5-6 and TRBJ2-7; 8 positions agree with TRBD2. Unmatched junction bases numbered 13, after V lost 4 bases and J lost 4 bases. CDR3 length equals 16 residues. CDR1 and CDR2 (germline): SGHDT, YYEEEE.